The source of this T cell receptor (delta chain) is a study of Vδ1+ human thymocytes. Study-level findings and limits: Thymic TRG and TRD repertoires appeared highly polyclonal, with Gaussian CDR3 length distributions.

The template was reverse-transcribed extracted RNA. The CDR3 regions were amplified by multiplex PCR from V-gene primers to a constant-region primer. TCRdb reanalyzed the multiplex PCR reads using CATT. The sample lists about 75,000 delta-chain clones, around 35% seen once, with over 0.2% in the top ten. CDR1 is TSWWSYY, CDR2 QGS, per germline. V lost 1 base and J lost 2; bases outside the gene matches: 13. The CDR3 loop spans 18 amino acids. Concerning this clone itself: Its antigen is as yet unknown.

The TCR was taken from a boy under three years old who had congenital heart surgery. The chain carries TRDV1 and TRDJ1, with 7 bases that match TRDD3. Sequencing was done on a sample of Vdelta1+ gamma-delta thymocytes from the thymus. Regarding subset: FACS-sorted CD3+ TCRalphabeta- TCRVdelta1+ TCRVdelta2- thymocytes. The CDR3 sequence: CALGEPSIVLGTTDKLIF. The CDR3 DNA is TGTGCTCTTGGGGAACCGTCCATCGTACTGGGGACGACCGATAAACTCATCTTT.